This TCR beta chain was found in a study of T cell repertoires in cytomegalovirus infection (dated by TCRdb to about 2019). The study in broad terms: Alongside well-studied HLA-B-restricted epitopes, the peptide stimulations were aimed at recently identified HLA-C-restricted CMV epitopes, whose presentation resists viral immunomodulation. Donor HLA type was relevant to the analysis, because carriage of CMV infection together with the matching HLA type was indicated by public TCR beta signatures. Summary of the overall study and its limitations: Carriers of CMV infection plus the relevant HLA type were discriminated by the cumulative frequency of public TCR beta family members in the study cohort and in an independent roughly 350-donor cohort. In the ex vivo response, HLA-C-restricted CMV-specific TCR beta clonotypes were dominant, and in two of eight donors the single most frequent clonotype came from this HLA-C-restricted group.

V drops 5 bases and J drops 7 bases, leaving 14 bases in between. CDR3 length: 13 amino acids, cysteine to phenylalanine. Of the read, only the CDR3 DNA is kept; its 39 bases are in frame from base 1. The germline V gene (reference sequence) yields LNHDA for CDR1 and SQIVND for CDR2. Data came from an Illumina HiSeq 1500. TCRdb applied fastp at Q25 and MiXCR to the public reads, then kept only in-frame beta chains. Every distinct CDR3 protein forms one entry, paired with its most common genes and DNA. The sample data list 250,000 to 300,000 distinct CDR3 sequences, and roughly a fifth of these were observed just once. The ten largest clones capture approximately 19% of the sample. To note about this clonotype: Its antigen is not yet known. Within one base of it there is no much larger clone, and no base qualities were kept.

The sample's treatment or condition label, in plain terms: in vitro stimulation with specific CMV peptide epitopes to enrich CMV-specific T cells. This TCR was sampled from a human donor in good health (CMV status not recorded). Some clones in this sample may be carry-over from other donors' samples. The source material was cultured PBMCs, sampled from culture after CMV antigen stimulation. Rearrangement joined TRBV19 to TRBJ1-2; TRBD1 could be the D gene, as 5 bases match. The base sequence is TGTGCCAGTAGTTCCCCCGGGACCCCTGGCTACACCTTC. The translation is CASSSPGTPGYTF.